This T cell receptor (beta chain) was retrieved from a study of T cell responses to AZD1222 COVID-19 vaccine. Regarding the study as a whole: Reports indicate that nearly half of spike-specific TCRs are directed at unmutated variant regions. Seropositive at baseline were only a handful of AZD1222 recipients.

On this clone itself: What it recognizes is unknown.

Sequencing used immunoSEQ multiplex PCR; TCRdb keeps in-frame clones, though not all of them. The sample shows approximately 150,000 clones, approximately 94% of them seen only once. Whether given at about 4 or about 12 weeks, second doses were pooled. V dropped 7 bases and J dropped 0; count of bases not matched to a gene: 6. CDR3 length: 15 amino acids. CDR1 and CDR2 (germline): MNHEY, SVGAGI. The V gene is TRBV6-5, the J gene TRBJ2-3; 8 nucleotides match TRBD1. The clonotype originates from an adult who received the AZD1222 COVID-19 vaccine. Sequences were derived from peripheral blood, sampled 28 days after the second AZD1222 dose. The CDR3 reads CASTPWDRSTDTQYF. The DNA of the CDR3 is TGTGCCAGCACCCCCTGGGACAGGAGCACAGATACGCAGTATTTT.